The T cell receptor (beta chain) described here comes from a study of cytomegalovirus exposure and HLA in healthy donors. Overall study context: The 120 validation repertoires used the same platform as the 550 to 800 first-cohort repertoires (as reported by a later analysis).

Concerning this clone: Its antigen is unknown.

The donors were part of the validation cohort, which consisted of 120 subjects and was separate from the first cohort of about 650 subjects. CDR1 LNHDA and CDR2 SQIVND come from the germline V gene (reference sequence). The CDR3 length is 13 residues. Trimming stripped 8 bases from V and 2 bases from J, with 10 bases between. The repertoire was sequenced with immunoSEQ multiplex PCR; TCRdb's copy has only in-frame clones and lacks some. This sample yields tens of thousands of clones, of which just under 85% are seen a single time; less than 3% belongs to the top ten. Study-wide results and limits: Among TCR sequences, most were rare, though some public TCRs appeared in many donors.

The sequencing sample was made of PBMCs. The TCR was taken from a man aged 25-40 years in good health and CMV-seronegative. J is TRBJ1-3 and V is TRBV19, with D possibly TRBD1 on 6 matching bases. The CDR3 region is CASRRGPGNTIYF. The DNA of the CDR3 is TGTGCCAGTCGGCGGGGGCCTGGAAACACCATATATTTT.